This entry is about one T cell receptor beta chain. This sample was included in a study of blood T cell repertoires in COVID-19. Turning to the study itself: Samples came from the United States, Italy and Spain, spanning acute and convalescent COVID-19.

CDR3 length equals 17 residues. Original analysis: Estimation of nucleated cell counts relied on the amplification of reference gene primers. Produced via immunoSEQ multiplex PCR; TCRdb's table is partial and in-frame only. That table furnishes V, J and clone size, whereas the DNA furnished D and trimming. The sample holds tens of thousands of clones, about 88% seen once. The V call is TRBV12-2, the J call TRBJ2-7; the table assigns TRBD2, which was not confirmed against the DNA. TRBV12-2 is noted as a pseudogene. Material for sequencing was peripheral blood. The clonotype originates from a man aged 55-75 years with active COVID-19. This chain's CDR3 is CASRPAPSREGGYEQYF. The CDR3 nucleotides read TGTGCAAGTCGCCCCGCCCCGTCGCGGGAGGGTGGCTACGAGCAGTACTTC.